This entry features one TCR beta chain sequence. The data are from a study of blood T cell repertoires in COVID-19. Across the whole study: Acute-phase and convalescent COVID-19 samples originated in the United States, Italy and Spain. T cells, B-cell-depleted T cells, or PBMCs supplied cDNA or gDNA.

Original methodology: Estimation of nucleated cell counts relied on the amplification of reference gene primers. The protocol was immunoSEQ multiplex PCR, while the TCRdb copy is restricted to in-frame clones and leaves out a portion. V, J and clone size reflect that table, while D and trimming were determined from the DNA. The data contain approximately 440,000 clones, about nine tenths of them seen just once; the ten biggest clones take up roughly 13%. The CDR3 sequence is 12 residues long. Trimming cost V 7 bases and J 5 bases, with 11 bases left between them. Germline V gene sequence: CDR1 MDHEN, CDR2 SYDVKM.

The sequence was collected from a woman aged 45-65 years with COVID-19, enrolled during active disease. The chain carries TRBV28 and TRBJ1-1, with TRBD1 as a possible D gene (5 bases). The sequenced material came from peripheral blood. Here the CDR3 DNA reads TGTGCCAGCACCCCGGGGGGTACTGAAGCTTTCTTT. It translates to CASTPGGTEAFF. Full variable domain (missing parts from reference TRBV28 and TRBJ1-1): DVKVTQSSRYLVKRTGEKVFLECVQDMDHENMFWYRQDPGLGLRLIYFSYDVKMKEKGDIPEGYSVSREKKERFSLILESASTNQTSMYLCASTPGGTEAFFGQGTRLTVV.